A single sample is the source of the 11 T cell receptor beta chains below, sequenced in a study of tumor-infiltrating lymphocytes in primary liver carcinoma. Germline DNA was extracted alongside blood RNA, which was obtained from unsorted whole blood. The template, about 550 ng total RNA, yielded TCR beta cDNA made with a constant-region primer. Researchers made the TCR beta libraries by running three nested multiplex PCR rounds with slightly modified ARM-PCR. A C-beta reverse primer and TRBV1-TRBV30 forward primers served in each of the first two PCR rounds, at approximately 10 cycles apiece. MiXCR was run by TCRdb on the multiplex PCR reads, yielding one entry per CDR3 protein. The data show 330,000 or so distinct CDR3 sequences, with about 65% seen just once and 5.5% to 7% held by the top ten. The specimen was peripheral blood. These TCRs come from a man in his forties with primary liver carcinoma and hepatitis B virus infection.

The chain recombines TRBV5-1 with TRBJ1-1; TRBD1 might be the D (6 bases). V lost 3 bases and J 1 base, leaving 16 bases between the germline ends. The CDR3 runs to 16 residues. CDR1 is SGHRS, CDR2 YFSETQ, per germline. DNA of the CDR3: TGCGCCAGCAGCTCGCTAGGAGGGGGAGAGAACACTGAAGCTTTCTTT. Residues: CASSSLGGGENTEAFF.

Note on this clonotype: A read error is likely, as this CDR3 ends without the conserved phenylalanine or tryptophan. The genes are TRBV13 and TRBJ2-1, with D possibly TRBD1 on 5 matching bases. Per the germline V gene, CDR1 is PRHDT and CDR2 is FYEKMQ (reference sequence). Trimming stripped 2 bases from V and 10 bases from J, with 15 bases between. The CDR3 runs 14 residues. CDR3 bases: TGTGCCAGCAGCTTATCGGGCAGGGCATGGGAGCAGTTCTCT. Translation gives CASSLSGRAWEQFS.

The genes are TRBV6-2 or TRBV6-3 and TRBJ2-6; TRBD1 matches 12 bases. The CDR3 length is 18 residues. Per germline, CDR1 MNHEY and CDR2 SVGEGT. The junction had 16 bases not matched to a gene; V was cut back by 8 bases and J by 8 bases. The CDR3 nucleotides read TGTGCCAGCGGCAACGGGGACAGGGGGCGCTCCGGGTCCAACGTCCTGACTTTC. Its translation: CASGNGDRGRSGSNVLTF.

There are many counts of this clonotype. The chain employs TRBV4-3 and TRBJ2-1; 14 positions agree with TRBD2. J gave up 8 bases and V 4 bases, and 10 bases lay outside the gene matches. The germline V gene has CDR1 LGHNA and CDR2 YSLEER. The CDR3 has 17 amino acids. The CDR3 region is CASSLRLAGGPLHEQFF. The CDR3 nucleotides read TGCGCCAGCAGCCTCCGACTAGCGGGAGGGCCCTTGCATGAGCAGTTCTTC.

This clonotype was recorded many times. The chain links TRBV6-5 to TRBJ1-2; possibly TRBD1 for D (5 bases). Germline V lookup: CDR1 MNHEY, CDR2 SVGAGI. The CDR3 covers 14 residues. Trimming shortened V by 0 bases and J by 1 base, and 6 bases separated the two germline ends. Here the CDR3 reads CASSYSGDNYGYTF. The CDR3 nucleotides read TGTGCCAGCAGTTACTCAGGGGATAACTATGGCTACACCTTC.

Concerning this clonotype itself: At one of its ends the junction is not consistent with the germline gene, which may arise from a read error. The genes are TRBV7-8 and TRBJ2-2, with TRBD2 matching 10 bases. The CDR3 consists of 16 residues. Germline CDR1 reads SGHVS; CDR2 reads FQNEAQ. The CDR3 bases are TGTGCCAGCGGGCCAACTAGCGGGGAGAACACCGGGAAGCTGTTTTTT. It is translated as CASGPTSGENTGKLFF.

With respect to this clonotype: The conserved final phenylalanine or tryptophan is absent from the CDR3, which likely points to a read error. The chain combines TRBV6-6 with TRBJ2-7; D may be TRBD2 (5 bases). The CDR3 contains 12 residues. Germline V lookup: CDR1 MNHNY, CDR2 SVGAGI (reference sequence). Trimming removed 7 bases from V and 9 bases from J, with 16 bases in between. CDR3 in amino acids: CASIFGDRRQYL. The CDR3 DNA is TGTGCCAGCATCTTCGGGGATAGAAGGCAGTACCTC.

This clonotype was counted a single time. A read error may explain this, as a much larger clone is one base away. The chain is built from TRBV6-2 or TRBV6-3 and TRBJ2-5; 16 bases fit TRBD2. Per the germline V gene, CDR1 is MNHEY and CDR2 is SVGEGT. The CDR3 contains 16 residues. The chain's CDR3 is CVSSRGLAGGQETQYF. CDR3 DNA: TGTGTCAGCAGTAGGGGACTAGCGGGAGGGCAAGAGACCCAGTACTTC.

This clonotype was counted at least ten times. The chain joins TRBV6-6 to TRBJ2-5; no clear D gene. Germline V gives CDR1 MNHNY, CDR2 SVGAGI (reference sequence). The CDR3 extends over 13 amino acids. Trimming took off 4 bases at V and 4 bases at J, with 10 bases between the two ends. The chain's CDR3 is CASSSLGSETQYF. The DNA for the CDR3 is TGTGCCAGCAGTTCCCTGGGATCAGAGACCCAGTACTTC.

The J gene is TRBJ1-1, the V gene TRBV11-2, with 9 bases aligning to TRBD1. The V and J ends lost 10 bases and 6 bases, in that order; junction bases with no gene match: 12. Looked up from germline, CDR1 is SGHAT and CDR2 is FQNNGV. CDR3 length equals 14 residues. CDR3 nucleotide sequence: TGTGCCAACGGCACCTGGACAGGGGAAGCTGAAGCTTTCTTT. Its protein is CANGTWTGEAEAFF.

This clonotype was found once. V usage is TRBV9 and J usage is TRBJ2-7; 7 nucleotides match TRBD2. Germline assignment: CDR1 SGDLS and CDR2 YYNGEE. The CDR3 loop spans 14 amino acids. Unmatched junction bases numbered 16, after V lost 4 bases and J lost 12 bases. CDR3 region: CASSPGLAEYEMYF. The CDR3 nucleotides read TGTGCCAGCAGCCCGGGGCTAGCGGAGTACGAGATGTACTTC.